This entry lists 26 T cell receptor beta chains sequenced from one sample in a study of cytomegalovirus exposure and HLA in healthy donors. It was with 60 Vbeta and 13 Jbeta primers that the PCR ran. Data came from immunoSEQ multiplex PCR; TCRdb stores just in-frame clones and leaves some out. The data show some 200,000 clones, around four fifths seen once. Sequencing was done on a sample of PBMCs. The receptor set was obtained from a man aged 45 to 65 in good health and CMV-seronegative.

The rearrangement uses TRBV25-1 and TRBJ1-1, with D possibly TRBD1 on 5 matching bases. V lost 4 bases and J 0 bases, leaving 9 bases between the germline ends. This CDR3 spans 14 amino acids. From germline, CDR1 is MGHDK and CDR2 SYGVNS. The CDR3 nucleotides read TGTGCCAGCAGTGTAGGGGTTATGAACACTGAAGCTTTCTTT. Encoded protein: CASSVGVMNTEAFF.

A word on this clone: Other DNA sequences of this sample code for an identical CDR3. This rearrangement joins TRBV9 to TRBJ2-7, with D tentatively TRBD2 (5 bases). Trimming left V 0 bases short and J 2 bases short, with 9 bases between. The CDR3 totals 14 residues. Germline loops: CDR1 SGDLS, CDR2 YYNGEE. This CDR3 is CASSVGSGPYEQYF. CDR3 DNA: TGTGCCAGCAGCGTAGGGAGCGGACCCTACGAGCAGTACTTC.

The CDR3 reads CSVELAGPKAFF. DNA of the CDR3: TGCAGCGTTGAACTGGCAGGGCCTAAAGCTTTCTTT. The rearrangement uses TRBV29-1 and TRBJ1-1; D perhaps matches TRBD1 (5 bases). Trimming removed 2 bases at V and 9 bases at J, with 13 bases between. The CDR3 is 12 residues long. Germline assignment: CDR1 SQVTM and CDR2 ANQGSEA.

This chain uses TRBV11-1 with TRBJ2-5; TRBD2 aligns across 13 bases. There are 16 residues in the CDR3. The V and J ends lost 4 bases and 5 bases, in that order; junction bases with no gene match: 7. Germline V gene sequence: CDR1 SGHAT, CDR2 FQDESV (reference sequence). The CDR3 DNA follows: TGTGCCAGCAGCTCCGGACTAGCGGGAGTTTTGGAGACCCAGTACTTC. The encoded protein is CASSSGLAGVLETQYF.

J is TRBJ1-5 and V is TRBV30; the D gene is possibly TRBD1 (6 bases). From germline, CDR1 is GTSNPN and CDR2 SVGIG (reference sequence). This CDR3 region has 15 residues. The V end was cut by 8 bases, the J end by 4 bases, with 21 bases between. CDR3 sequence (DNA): TGTGCCGGAGGGGGGGGGTCTGGAATGAATCAGCCCCAGCATTTT. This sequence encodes CAGGGGSGMNQPQHF.

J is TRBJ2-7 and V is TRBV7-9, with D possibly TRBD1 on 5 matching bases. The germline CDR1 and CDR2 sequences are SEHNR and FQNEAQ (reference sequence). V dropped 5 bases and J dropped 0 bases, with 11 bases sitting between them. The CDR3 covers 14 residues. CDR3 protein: CASSGMDTSYEQYF. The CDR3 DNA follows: TGTGCCAGCAGCGGTATGGACACCTCCTACGAGCAGTACTTC.

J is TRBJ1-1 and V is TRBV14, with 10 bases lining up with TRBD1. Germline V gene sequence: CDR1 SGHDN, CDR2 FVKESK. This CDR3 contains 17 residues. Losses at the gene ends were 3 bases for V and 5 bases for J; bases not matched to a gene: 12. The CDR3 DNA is TGTGCCAGCAGCCAGTCCGGGACAGGGGTTGTGAGAACTGAAGCTTTCTTT. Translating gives CASSQSGTGVVRTEAFF.

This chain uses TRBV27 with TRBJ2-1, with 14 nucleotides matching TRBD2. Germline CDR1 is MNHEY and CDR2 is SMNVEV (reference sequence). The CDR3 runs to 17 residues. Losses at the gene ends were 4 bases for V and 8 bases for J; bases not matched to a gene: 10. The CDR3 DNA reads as TGTGCCAGCAGTTCCACGGGACTAGCGGGAGCCTCCCATGAGCAGTTCTTC. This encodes CASSSTGLAGASHEQFF.

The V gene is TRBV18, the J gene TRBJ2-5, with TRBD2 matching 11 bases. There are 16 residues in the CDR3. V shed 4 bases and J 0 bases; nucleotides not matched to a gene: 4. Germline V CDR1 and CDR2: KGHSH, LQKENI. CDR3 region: CASSLGLAGHQETQYF. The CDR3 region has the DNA TGTGCCAGCTCACTCGGACTAGCGGGCCACCAAGAGACCCAGTACTTC. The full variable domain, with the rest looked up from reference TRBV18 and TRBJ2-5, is NAGVMQNPRHLVRRRGQEARLRCSPMKGHSHVYWYRQLPEEGLKFMVYLQKENIIDESGMPKERFSAEFPKEGPSILRIQQVVRGDSAAYFCASSLGLAGHQETQYFGPGTRLLVL.

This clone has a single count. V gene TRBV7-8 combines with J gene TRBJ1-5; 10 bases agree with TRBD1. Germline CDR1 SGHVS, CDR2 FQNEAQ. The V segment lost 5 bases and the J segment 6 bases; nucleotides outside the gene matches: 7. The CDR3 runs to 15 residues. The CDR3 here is CASSLGQGKAQPQHF. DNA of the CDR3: TGTGCCAGCAGCCTGGGACAGGGGAAAGCTCAGCCCCAGCATTTT.

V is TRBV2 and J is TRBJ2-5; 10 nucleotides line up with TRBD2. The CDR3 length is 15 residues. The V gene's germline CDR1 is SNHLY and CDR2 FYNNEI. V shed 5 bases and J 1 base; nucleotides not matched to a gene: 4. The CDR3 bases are TGTGCCAGCAGTCCTTGGACTAGCGGCCAAGAGACCCAGTACTTC. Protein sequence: CASSPWTSGQETQYF. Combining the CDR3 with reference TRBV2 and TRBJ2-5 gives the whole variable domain EPEVTQTPSHQVTQMGQEVILRCVPISNHLYFYWYRQILGQKVEFLVSFYNNEISEKSEIFDDQFSVERPDGSNFTLKIRSTKLEDSAMYFCASSPWTSGQETQYFGPGTRLLVL.

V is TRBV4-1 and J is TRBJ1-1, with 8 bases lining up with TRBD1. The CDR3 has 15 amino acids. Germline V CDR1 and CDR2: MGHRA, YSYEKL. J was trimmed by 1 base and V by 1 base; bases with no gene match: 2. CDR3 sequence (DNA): TGCGCCAGCAGCCAAGCGGACAGGGAGAACACTGAAGCTTTCTTT. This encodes CASSQADRENTEAFF.

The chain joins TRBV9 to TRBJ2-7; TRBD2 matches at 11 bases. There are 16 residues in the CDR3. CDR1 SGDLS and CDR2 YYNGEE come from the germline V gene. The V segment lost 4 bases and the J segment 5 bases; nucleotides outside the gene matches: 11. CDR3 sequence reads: CASSSTGTSGYHEQYF. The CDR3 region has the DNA TGTGCCAGCAGCTCCACGGGGACTAGCGGTTATCACGAGCAGTACTTC.

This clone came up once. As DNA, the CDR3 is TGTGCCAGCACCCACCGGGACAGGGTCGGGACCGGGGAGCTGTTTTTT. Amino acids: CASTHRDRVGTGELFF. V usage is TRBV27 and J usage is TRBJ2-2, with 9 bases fitting TRBD1. V lost 7 bases and J lost 5; bases outside the gene matches: 11. Germline V gives CDR1 MNHEY, CDR2 SMNVEV (reference sequence). There are 16 residues in the CDR3.

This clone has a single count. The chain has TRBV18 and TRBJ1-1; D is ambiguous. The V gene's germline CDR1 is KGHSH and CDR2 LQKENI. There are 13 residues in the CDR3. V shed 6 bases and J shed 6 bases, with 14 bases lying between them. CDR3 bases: TGTGCCAGCTCGGCGGTACCCAACTCTGAAGCTTTCTTT. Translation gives CASSAVPNSEAFF.

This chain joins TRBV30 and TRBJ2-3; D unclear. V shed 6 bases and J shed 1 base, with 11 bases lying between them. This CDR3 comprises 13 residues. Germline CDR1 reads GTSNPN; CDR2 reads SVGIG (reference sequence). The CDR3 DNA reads TGTGCCTGCCCAGGATCCCGCACAGATACGCAGTATTTT. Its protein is CACPGSRTDTQYF.

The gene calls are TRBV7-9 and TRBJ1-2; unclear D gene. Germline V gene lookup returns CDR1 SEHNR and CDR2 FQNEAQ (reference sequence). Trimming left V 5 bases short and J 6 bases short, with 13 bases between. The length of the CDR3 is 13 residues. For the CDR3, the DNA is TGTGCCAGCAGCCTACGGGAGGCAGATGGCTACACCTTC. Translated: CASSLREADGYTF. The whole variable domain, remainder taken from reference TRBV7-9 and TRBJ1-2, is DTGVSQNPRHKITKRGQNVTFRCDPISEHNRLYWYRQTLGQGPEFLTYFQNEAQLEKSRLLSDRFSAERPKGSFSTLEIQRTEQGDSAMYLCASSLREADGYTFGSGTRLTVV.

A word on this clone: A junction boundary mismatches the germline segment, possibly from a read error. CDR3 nucleotide sequence: TGCGCCAACAGCTTGGCAGCGGCCTCCTACGAGCAGTACTTC. Translation: CANSLAAASYEQYF. V and J are TRBV5-1 and TRBJ2-7, with D possibly being TRBD2 (5 bases). Germline V gene lookup returns CDR1 SGHRS and CDR2 YFSETQ. The CDR3 spans 14 residues.

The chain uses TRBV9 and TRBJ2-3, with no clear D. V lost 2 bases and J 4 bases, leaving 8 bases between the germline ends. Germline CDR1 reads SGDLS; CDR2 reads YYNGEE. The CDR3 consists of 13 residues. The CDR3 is CASSVGDPDTQYF. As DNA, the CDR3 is TGTGCCAGCAGCGTCGGAGACCCAGATACGCAGTATTTT. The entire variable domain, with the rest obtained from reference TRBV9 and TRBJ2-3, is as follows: DSGVTQTPKHLITATGQRVTLRCSPRSGDLSVYWYQQSLDQGLQFLIQYYNGEERAKGNILERFSAQQFPDLHSELNLSSLELGDSALYFCASSVGDPDTQYFGPGTRLTVL.

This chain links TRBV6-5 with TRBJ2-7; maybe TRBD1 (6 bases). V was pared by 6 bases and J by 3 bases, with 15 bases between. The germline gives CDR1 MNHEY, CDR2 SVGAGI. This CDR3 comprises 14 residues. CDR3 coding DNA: TGTGCCAGCAGCCGACAGGCGGAAAACTACGAGCAGTACTTC. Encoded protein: CASSRQAENYEQYF.

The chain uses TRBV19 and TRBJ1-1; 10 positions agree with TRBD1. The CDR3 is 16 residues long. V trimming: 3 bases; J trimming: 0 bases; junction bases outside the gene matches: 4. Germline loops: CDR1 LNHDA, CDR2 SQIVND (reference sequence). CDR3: CASSMETGGVNTEAFF. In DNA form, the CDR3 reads TGTGCCAGTAGTATGGAGACAGGGGGCGTGAACACTGAAGCTTTCTTT.

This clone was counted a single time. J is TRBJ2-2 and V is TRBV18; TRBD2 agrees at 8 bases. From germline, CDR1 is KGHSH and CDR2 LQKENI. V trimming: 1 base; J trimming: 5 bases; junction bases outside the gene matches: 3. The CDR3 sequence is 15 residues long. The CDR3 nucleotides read TGTGCCAGCTCACCACTAGCGGGAAGTACCGGGGAGCTGTTTTTT. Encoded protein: CASSPLAGSTGELFF.

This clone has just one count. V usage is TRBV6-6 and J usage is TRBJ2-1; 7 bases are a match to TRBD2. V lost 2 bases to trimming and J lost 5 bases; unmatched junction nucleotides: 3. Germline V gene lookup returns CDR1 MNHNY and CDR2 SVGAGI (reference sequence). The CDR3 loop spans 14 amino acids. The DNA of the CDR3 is TGTGCCAGCAGTTACCCCGGGACTAACAATGAGCAGTTCTTC. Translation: CASSYPGTNNEQFF.

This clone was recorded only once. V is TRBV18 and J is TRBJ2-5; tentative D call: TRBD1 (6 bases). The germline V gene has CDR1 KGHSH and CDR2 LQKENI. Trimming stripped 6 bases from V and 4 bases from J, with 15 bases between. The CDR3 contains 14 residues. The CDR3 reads CASSIQGERETQYF. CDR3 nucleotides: TGTGCCAGCTCGATACAGGGAGAGCGAGAGACCCAGTACTTC. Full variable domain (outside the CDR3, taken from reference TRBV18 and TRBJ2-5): NAGVMQNPRHLVRRRGQEARLRCSPMKGHSHVYWYRQLPEEGLKFMVYLQKENIIDESGMPKERFSAEFPKEGPSILRIQQVVRGDSAAYFCASSIQGERETQYFGPGTRLLVL.

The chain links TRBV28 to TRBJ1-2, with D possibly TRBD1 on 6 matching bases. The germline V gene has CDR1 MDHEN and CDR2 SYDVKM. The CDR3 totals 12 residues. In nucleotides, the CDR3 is TGTGCGGCACGGGGGGGGGCGGGTGGCTACACCTTC. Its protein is CAARGGAGGYTF.

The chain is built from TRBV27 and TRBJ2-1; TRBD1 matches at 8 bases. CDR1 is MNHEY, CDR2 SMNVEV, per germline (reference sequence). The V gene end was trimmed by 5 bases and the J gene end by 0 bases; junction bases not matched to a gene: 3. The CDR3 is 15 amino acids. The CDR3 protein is CASSRQGLSYNEQFF. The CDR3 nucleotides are TGTGCCAGCAGTCGACAGGGGCTCTCCTACAATGAGCAGTTCTTC.